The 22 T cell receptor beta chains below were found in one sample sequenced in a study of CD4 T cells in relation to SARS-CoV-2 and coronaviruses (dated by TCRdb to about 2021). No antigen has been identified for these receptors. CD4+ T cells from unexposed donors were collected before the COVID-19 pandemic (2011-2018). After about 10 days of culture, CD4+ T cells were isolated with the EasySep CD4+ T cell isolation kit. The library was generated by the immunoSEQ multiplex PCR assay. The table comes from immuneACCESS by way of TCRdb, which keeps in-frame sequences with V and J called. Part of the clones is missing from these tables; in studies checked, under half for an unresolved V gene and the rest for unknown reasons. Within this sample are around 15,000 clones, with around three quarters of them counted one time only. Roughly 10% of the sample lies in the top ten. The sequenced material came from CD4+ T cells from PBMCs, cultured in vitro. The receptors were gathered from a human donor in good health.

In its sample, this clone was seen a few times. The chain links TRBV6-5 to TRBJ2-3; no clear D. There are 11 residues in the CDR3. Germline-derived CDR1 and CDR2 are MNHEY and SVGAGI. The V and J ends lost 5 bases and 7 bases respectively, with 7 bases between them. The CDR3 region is CASSTGNTQYF. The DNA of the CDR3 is TGTGCCAGCAGTACTGGAAATACGCAGTATTTT.

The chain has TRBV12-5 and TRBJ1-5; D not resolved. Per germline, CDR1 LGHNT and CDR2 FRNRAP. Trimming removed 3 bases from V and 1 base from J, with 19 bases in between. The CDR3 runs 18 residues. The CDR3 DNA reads TGTGCTAGTGGTTTCTCCCCGGGGAGCTTAAGAAGCAATCAGCCCCAGCATTTT. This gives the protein CASGFSPGSLRSNQPQHF.

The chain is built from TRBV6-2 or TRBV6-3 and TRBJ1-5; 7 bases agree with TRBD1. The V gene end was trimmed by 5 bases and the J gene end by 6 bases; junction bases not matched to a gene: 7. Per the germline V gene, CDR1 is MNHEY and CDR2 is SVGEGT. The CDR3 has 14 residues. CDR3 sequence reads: CASSPVGDSQPQHF. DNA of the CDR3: TGTGCCAGCAGTCCAGTGGGGGACAGTCAGCCCCAGCATTTT.

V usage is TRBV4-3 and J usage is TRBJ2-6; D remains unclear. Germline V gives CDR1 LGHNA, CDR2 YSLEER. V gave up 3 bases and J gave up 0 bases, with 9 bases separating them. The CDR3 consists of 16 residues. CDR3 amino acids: CASSQQESSGANVLTF. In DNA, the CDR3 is TGCGCCAGCAGCCAGCAGGAAAGCTCTGGGGCCAACGTCCTGACTTTC.

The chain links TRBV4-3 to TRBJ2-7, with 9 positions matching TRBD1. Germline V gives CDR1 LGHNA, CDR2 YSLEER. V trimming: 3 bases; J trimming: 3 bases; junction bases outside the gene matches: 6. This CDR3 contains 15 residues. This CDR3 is CASSQGLTGGYEQYF. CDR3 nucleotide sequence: TGCGCCAGCAGCCAGGGCCTGACAGGGGGCTACGAGCAGTACTTC.

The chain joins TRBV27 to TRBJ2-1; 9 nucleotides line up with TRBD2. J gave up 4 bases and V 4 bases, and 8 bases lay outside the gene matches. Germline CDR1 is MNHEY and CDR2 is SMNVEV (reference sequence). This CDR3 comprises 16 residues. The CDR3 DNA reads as TGTGCCAGCAGTTCGCCGACTAGCGGAACTTACAATGAGCAGTTCTTC. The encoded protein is CASSSPTSGTYNEQFF.

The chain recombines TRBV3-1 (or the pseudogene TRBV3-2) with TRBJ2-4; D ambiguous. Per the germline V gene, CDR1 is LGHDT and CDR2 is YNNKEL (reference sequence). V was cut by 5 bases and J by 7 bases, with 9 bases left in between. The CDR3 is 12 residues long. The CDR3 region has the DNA TGTGCCAGCAGCACGTGGAGTAACATTCAGTACTTC. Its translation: CASSTWSNIQYF.

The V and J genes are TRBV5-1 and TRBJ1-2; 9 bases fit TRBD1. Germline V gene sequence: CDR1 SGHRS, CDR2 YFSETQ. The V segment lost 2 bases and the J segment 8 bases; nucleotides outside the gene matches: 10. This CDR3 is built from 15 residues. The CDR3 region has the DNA TGCGCCAGCAGCTTACCGGGACAGGGAGGATTGGGCTACACCTTC. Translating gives CASSLPGQGGLGYTF.

DNA of the CDR3: TGCGCCAGCAGCCCGCAGGGGGGGAACACTGAAGCTTTCTTT. Its translation is CASSPQGGNTEAFF. The chain is built from TRBV4-3 and TRBJ1-1, with 7 bases that match TRBD1. Germline assignment: CDR1 LGHNA and CDR2 YSLEER. This CDR3 is 14 amino acids long. Trimming removed 4 bases from V and 1 base from J; junction bases left unmatched: 3.

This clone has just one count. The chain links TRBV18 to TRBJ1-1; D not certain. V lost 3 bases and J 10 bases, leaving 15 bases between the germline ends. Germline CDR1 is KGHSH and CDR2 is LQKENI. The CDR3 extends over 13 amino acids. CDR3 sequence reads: CASSPNEGMGAFF. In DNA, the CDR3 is TGTGCCAGCTCACCGAACGAGGGTATGGGAGCTTTCTTT.

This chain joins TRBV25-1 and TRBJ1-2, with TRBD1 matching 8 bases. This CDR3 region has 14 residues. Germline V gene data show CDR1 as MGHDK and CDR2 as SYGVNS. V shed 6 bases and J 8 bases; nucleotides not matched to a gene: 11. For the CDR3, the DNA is TGTGCCAGCAGCCCCGGGGCAGGGGGCCTGGGCTACACCTTC. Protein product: CASSPGAGGLGYTF.

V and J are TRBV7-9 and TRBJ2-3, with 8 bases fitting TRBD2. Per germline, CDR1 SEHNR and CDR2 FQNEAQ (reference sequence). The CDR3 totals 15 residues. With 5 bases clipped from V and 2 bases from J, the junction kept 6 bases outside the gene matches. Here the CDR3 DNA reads TGTGCCAGCAGCCTAAGCGGGGGAAACACAGATACGCAGTATTTT. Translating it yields CASSLSGGNTDTQYF. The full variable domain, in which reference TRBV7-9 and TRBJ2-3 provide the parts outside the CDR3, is DTGVSQNPRHKITKRGQNVTFRCDPISEHNRLYWYRQTLGQGPEFLTYFQNEAQLEKSRLLSDRFSAERPKGSFSTLEIQRTEQGDSAMYLCASSLSGGNTDTQYFGPGTRLTVL.

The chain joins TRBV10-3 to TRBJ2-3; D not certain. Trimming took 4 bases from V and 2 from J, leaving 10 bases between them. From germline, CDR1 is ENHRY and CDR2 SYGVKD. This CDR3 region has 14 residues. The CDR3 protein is CAISVGTDTDTQYF. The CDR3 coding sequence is TGTGCCATCAGTGTTGGCACAGACACAGATACGCAGTATTTT.

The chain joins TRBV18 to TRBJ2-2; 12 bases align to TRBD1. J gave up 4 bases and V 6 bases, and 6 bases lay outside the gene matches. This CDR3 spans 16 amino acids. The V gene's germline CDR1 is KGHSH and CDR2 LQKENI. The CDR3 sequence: CASSGQGAVGTGELFF. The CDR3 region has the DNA TGTGCCAGCTCGGGACAGGGGGCCGTCGGCACCGGGGAGCTGTTTTTT.

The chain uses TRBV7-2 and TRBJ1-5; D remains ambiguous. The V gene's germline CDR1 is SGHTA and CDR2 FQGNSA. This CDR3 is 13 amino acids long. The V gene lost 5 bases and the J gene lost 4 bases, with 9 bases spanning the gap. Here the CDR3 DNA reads TGTGCCAGCAGCAGGTCACCAAATCAGCCCCAGCATTTT. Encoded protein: CASSRSPNQPQHF. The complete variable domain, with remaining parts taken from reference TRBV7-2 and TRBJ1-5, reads GAGVSQSPSNKVTEKGKDVELRCDPISGHTALYWYRQSLGQGLEFLIYFQGNSAPDKSGLPSDRFSAERTGGSVSTLTIQRTQQEDSAVYLCASSRSPNQPQHFGDGTRLSIL.

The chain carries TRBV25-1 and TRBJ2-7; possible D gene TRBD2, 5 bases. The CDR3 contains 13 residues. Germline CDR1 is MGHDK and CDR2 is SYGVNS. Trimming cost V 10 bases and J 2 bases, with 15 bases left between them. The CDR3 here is CATKGLATYEQYF. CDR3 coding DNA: TGTGCCACCAAAGGACTCGCCACCTACGAGCAGTACTTC.

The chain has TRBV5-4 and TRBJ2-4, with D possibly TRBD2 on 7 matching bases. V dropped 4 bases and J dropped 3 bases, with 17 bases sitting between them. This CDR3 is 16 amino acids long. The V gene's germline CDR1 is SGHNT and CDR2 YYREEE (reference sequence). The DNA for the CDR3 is TGTGCCAGCAGCCATAAGGGGGGGAAGGACAAAAACATTCAGTACTTC. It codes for CASSHKGGKDKNIQYF.

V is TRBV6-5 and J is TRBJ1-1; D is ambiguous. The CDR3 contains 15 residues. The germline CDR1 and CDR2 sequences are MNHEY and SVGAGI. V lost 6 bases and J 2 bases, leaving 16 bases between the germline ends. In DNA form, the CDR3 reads TGTGCCAGCAGCCCCCCTAGGACGTTAAACACTGAAGCTTTCTTT. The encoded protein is CASSPPRTLNTEAFF.

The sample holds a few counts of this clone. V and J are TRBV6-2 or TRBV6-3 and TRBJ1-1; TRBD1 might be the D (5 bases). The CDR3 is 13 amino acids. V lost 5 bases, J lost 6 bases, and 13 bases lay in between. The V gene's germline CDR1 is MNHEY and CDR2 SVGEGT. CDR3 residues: CASSKTLRAEAFF. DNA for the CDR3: TGTGCCAGCAGTAAAACCCTCAGGGCTGAAGCTTTCTTT.

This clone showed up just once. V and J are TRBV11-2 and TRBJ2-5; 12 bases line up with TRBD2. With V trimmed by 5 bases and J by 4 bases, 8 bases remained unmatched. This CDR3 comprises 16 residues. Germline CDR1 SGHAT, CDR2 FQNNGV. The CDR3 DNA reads TGTGCCAGCAGCGTCGGGACTAGCGGGTTCGGAGAGACCCAGTACTTC. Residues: CASSVGTSGFGETQYF.

The CDR3 DNA reads as TGCAGCGCCACCCTGAGGGCAGGGGGCAGTGAAAAACTGTTTTTT. This gives the protein CSATLRAGGSEKLFF. This chain joins TRBV29-1 and TRBJ1-4; 8 positions match TRBD1. J lost 7 bases, V lost 7 bases, and 14 bases had no gene match. Per germline, CDR1 SQVTM and CDR2 ANQGSEA. The CDR3 covers 15 residues.

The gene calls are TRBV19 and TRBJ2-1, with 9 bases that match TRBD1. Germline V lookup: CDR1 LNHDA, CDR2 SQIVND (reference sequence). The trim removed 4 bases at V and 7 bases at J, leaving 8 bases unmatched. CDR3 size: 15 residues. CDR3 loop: CASSRQGQGRNEQFF. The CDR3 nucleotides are TGTGCCAGTAGTAGGCAGGGACAGGGTAGGAATGAGCAGTTCTTC.